A single sample gave rise to the 21 T cell receptor beta chains below, sequenced in a study of CD8 T cells in ankylosing spondylitis listed by TCRdb under 2017. Summary of the overall study and its limitations: A TCR beta motif made up of several highly homologous amino acid variants appeared to be characteristic of blood from ankylosing spondylitis patients.

Libraries were constructed by 5' RACE. Sequencing relied on an Illumina HiSeq 2500. TCRdb trimmed public reads at Q25 via fastp, called clones via MiXCR and kept in-frame beta chains. Each entry merges the rows of one CDR3 protein and shows their most common DNA and genes. The sample contains over 400,000 distinct CDR3 sequences, roughly 27% of them found a single time. Roughly 0.9% of the sample is in the top ten clones. These receptors have no identified antigens. The material sequenced was blood, either unsorted or a sorted T cell fraction (not recorded which). The receptor set was obtained from a male donor with ankylosing spondylitis.

This sequence joins TRBV9 and TRBJ2-1; TRBD2 aligns across 9 bases. The ends lost 2 bases at V and 7 bases at J; junction bases unmatched: 7. Germline V gene data show CDR1 as SGDLS and CDR2 as YYNGEE. The CDR3 is 15 amino acids. In DNA, the CDR3 is TGTGCCAGCAGCGTCCTGACTAGCGGAGGGAATGAGCAGTTCTTC. Amino acid sequence: CASSVLTSGGNEQFF.

V usage is TRBV15 and J usage is TRBJ2-2; D remains ambiguous. Germline V gives CDR1 LNHNV, CDR2 YYDKDF (reference sequence). This CDR3 is built from 16 residues. V shed 0 bases and J shed 2 bases, with 10 bases lying between them. The CDR3 DNA follows: TGTGCCACCAGCAGAGATCCGGTTCGTAACACCGGGGAGCTGTTTTTT. Its translation is CATSRDPVRNTGELFF.

This clonotype was seen a few times. The chain links TRBV28 to TRBJ1-5; D possibly corresponds to TRBD1 (5 bases). The CDR3 is 18 residues long. V shed 1 base and J shed 5 bases, with 21 bases lying between them. Germline values: CDR1 MDHEN, CDR2 SYDVKM. CDR3 residues: CASSLSVGGGSMDQPQHF. The DNA for the CDR3 is TGTGCCAGCAGTTTATCTGTCGGTGGGGGATCGATGGATCAGCCCCAGCATTTT. Full variable domain (missing parts from reference TRBV28 and TRBJ1-5): DVKVTQSSRYLVKRTGEKVFLECVQDMDHENMFWYRQDPGLGLRLIYFSYDVKMKEKGDIPEGYSVSREKKERFSLILESASTNQTSMYLCASSLSVGGGSMDQPQHFGDGTRLSIL.

The chain has TRBV5-5 and TRBJ1-4; D perhaps matches TRBD1 (5 bases). The CDR3 sequence is 16 residues long. CDR1 is SGHKS and CDR2 is YYEKEE in the germline V gene (reference sequence). The V end lost 0 bases, the J end lost 8 bases, and 17 bases lay between the germline ends. In DNA, the CDR3 is TGTGCCAGCAGCTTGGGGCGTCAGGGACGTGGCGAAAAACTGTTTTTT. It is translated as CASSLGRQGRGEKLFF.

This clonotype has only a few counts. The chain is built from TRBV27 and TRBJ2-1, with 7 bases lining up with TRBD2. CDR3 size: 18 residues. V gave up 6 bases and J gave up 2 bases; unmatched junction bases: 16. From germline, CDR1 is MNHEY and CDR2 SMNVEV (reference sequence). For the CDR3, the DNA is TGTGCCAGCAGCTTCACGGGGGGATTAGCGGAACCCTACAATGAGCAGTTCTTC. The encoded protein is CASSFTGGLAEPYNEQFF.

This clonotype was counted at least ten times. V gene TRBV11-2 combines with J gene TRBJ1-3, with 7 bases aligning to TRBD1. In germline, CDR1 is SGHAT, CDR2 FQNNGV. The CDR3 totals 15 residues. The J segment lost 0 bases and the V segment lost 5 bases, leaving 4 bases of the junction unmatched. CDR3 DNA: TGTGCCAGCAGCCTGGGACAGAGCTCTGGAAACACCATATATTTT. This sequence encodes CASSLGQSSGNTIYF.

This clonotype was seen more than once but under ten times. The chain joins TRBV6-1 to TRBJ2-3, with D hard to call. This CDR3 region has 14 residues. Trimming shortened V by 7 bases and J by 3 bases, and 14 bases separated the two germline ends. Germline CDR1 MNHNS, CDR2 SASEGT. The CDR3 loop reads CASTDFPLTDTQYF. In nucleotides, the CDR3 is TGTGCCAGCACCGACTTCCCCTTAACAGATACGCAGTATTTT.

This clonotype was counted many times. The gene calls are TRBV12-3 or TRBV12-4 and TRBJ2-3, with 9 bases identical to TRBD2. The CDR3 length is 14 residues. J lost 4 bases, V lost 6 bases, and 5 bases had no gene match. CDR3 region: CASSPGLASDTQYF. The DNA for the CDR3 is TGTGCCAGCAGCCCCGGACTAGCGTCAGATACGCAGTATTTT.

The chain employs TRBV27 and TRBJ1-4; the D gene is possibly TRBD1 (5 bases). CDR3 size: 17 residues. Germline loops: CDR1 MNHEY, CDR2 SMNVEV (reference sequence). V was trimmed by 1 base and J by 10 bases, leaving 22 bases between them. Written as DNA, the CDR3 is TGTGCCAGCAGTTTATTGAGTGCCCTAGTCGGCCAGGGAAAACTGTTTTTT. Its translation: CASSLLSALVGQGKLFF.

The V call is TRBV6-1, the J call TRBJ2-7; tentatively, D is TRBD2 (6 bases). Germline CDR1 and CDR2: MNHNS and SASEGT. The CDR3 has 13 residues. V lost 5 bases and J lost 4, with 12 bases in between. CDR3 in amino acids: CASSPTRLYEQYV. The CDR3, as DNA: TGTGCCAGCAGTCCGACTAGACTATACGAGCAGTACGTC.

The rearrangement links TRBV20-1 to TRBJ2-1; TRBD2 agrees at 10 bases. The CDR3 has 15 amino acids. Germline-derived CDR1 and CDR2 are DFQATT and SNEGSKA (reference sequence). V gave up 1 base and J gave up 3 bases; unmatched junction bases: 3. The CDR3: CSARGPSGSYNEQFF. In nucleotides, the CDR3 is TGCAGTGCTAGAGGTCCTAGCGGGAGCTACAATGAGCAGTTCTTC.

The chain carries TRBV19 and TRBJ1-2; the match to TRBD1 covers 7 bases. This CDR3 has 13 amino acids. The V gene's germline CDR1 is LNHDA and CDR2 SQIVND (reference sequence). V lost 4 bases, J lost 4 bases, and 3 bases stayed unmatched. The CDR3 sequence: CASSRTGVYGYTF. CDR3 nucleotide sequence: TGTGCCAGTAGTAGGACAGGAGTCTATGGCTACACCTTC. The complete variable domain, with remaining parts taken from reference TRBV19 and TRBJ1-2, reads DGGITQSPKYLFRKEGQNVTLSCEQNLNHDAMYWYRQDPGQGLRLIYYSQIVNDFQKGDIAEGYSVSREKKESFPLTVTSAQKNPTAFYLCASSRTGVYGYTFGSGTRLTVV.

The genes are TRBV24-1 and TRBJ1-5; D is unresolved. The CDR3 sequence is 12 residues long. Trimming took off 4 bases at V and 5 bases at J, with 5 bases between the two ends. Germline values: CDR1 KGHDR, CDR2 SFDVKD. CDR3 region: CATSDQHQPQHF. In DNA form, the CDR3 reads TGTGCCACCAGTGACCAACATCAGCCCCAGCATTTT.

This clonotype was recorded a few times. This chain links TRBV5-6 with TRBJ1-1; possible D gene TRBD1, 5 bases. The CDR3 is 14 amino acids. V dropped 6 bases and J dropped 0 bases, with 12 bases sitting between them. Looked up from germline, CDR1 is SGHDT and CDR2 is YYEEEE. CDR3 residues: CASTPGGLNTEAFF. In DNA, the CDR3 is TGTGCCAGCACCCCCGGGGGATTGAACACTGAAGCTTTCTTT.

This clonotype was counted between two and nine times. V gene TRBV24-1 combines with J gene TRBJ2-1; either TRBD1 or TRBD2 may fit D (5 bases each). The length of the CDR3 is 15 residues. Trimming left V 5 bases short and J 8 bases short, with 18 bases between. In germline, CDR1 is KGHDR, CDR2 SFDVKD. The CDR3 region is CATSVPSGARDEQFF. CDR3 DNA: TGTGCCACCAGTGTCCCGTCCGGGGCCAGGGATGAGCAGTTCTTC.

There are a few counts of this clonotype. The rearrangement links TRBV7-7 to TRBJ2-5, with 7 nucleotides matching TRBD2. V shed 4 bases and J 1 base; nucleotides not matched to a gene: 3. The CDR3 has 14 amino acids. CDR1 and CDR2 from the germline V gene are SSHAT and FNYEAQ (reference sequence). The CDR3 sequence is CASSSGLTQETQYF. The CDR3 DNA sequence: TGTGCCAGCAGCTCGGGACTAACCCAAGAGACCCAGTACTTC.

There are a few counts of this clonotype. The rearrangement links TRBV28 to TRBJ2-7; D remains ambiguous. This CDR3 has 11 amino acids. V shed 0 bases and J shed 9 bases, with 6 bases lying between them. Per the germline V gene, CDR1 is MDHEN and CDR2 is SYDVKM. The CDR3 is CASSLWDGQYF. The CDR3 region has the DNA TGTGCCAGCAGTTTATGGGATGGGCAGTACTTC.

In this sample, this clonotype turned up a few times. J is TRBJ1-5 and V is TRBV20-1; 7 positions match TRBD1. With V trimmed by 1 base and J by 5 bases, 11 bases remained unmatched. Germline CDR1 reads DFQATT; CDR2 reads SNEGSKA (reference sequence). This CDR3 has 16 residues. CDR3 in amino acids: CSARARAGGSHQPQHF. DNA of the CDR3: TGCAGTGCTAGAGCTAGGGCAGGGGGGAGCCATCAGCCCCAGCATTTT.

The gene calls are TRBV27 and TRBJ2-7; a weak D match, TRBD1 (5 bases). CDR3 length equals 13 residues. Germline values: CDR1 MNHEY, CDR2 SMNVEV (reference sequence). V was shortened by 4 bases and J by 5 bases, with 12 bases between the two germline ends. In nucleotides, the CDR3 is TGTGCCAGCAGTTCTCAGGGAATAAACGAGCAGTACTTC. Protein product: CASSSQGINEQYF.

In this sample, this clonotype turned up many times. V usage is TRBV2 and J usage is TRBJ2-1; unclear D gene. The ends were cut back, 4 bases at V and 7 bases at J, with 5 bases in the middle. Germline assignment: CDR1 SNHLY and CDR2 FYNNEI. The CDR3 contains 11 residues. CDR3 sequence reads: CASSAPNEQFF. The CDR3 nucleotides read TGTGCCAGCAGTGCCCCAAATGAGCAGTTCTTC.

The chain has TRBV12-3 or TRBV12-4 and TRBJ2-1, with a possible D match to TRBD1 (5 bases). The V end was cut by 6 bases, the J end by 4 bases, with 10 bases between. The CDR3 covers 13 residues. The CDR3 protein is CASRRDRYNEQFF. The CDR3 coding sequence is TGTGCCAGCAGACGTGACAGATACAATGAGCAGTTCTTC.